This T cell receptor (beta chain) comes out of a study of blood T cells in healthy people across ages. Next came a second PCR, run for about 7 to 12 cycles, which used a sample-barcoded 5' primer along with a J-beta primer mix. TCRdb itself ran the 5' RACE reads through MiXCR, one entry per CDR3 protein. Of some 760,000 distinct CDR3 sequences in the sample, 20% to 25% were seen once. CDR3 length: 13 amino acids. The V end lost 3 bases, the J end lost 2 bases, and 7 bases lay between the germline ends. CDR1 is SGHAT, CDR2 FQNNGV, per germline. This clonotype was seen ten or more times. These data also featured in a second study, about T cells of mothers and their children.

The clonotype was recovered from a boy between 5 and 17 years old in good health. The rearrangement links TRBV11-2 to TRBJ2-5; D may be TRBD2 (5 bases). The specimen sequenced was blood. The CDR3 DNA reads TGTGCCAGCAGCTTGGAGCGGCAAGAGACCCAGTACTTC. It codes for CASSLERQETQYF.